This TCR beta chain stems from a study of blood T cell repertoires in COVID-19. Study overall: COVID-19 samples from acute and convalescent phases originated in the United States, Italy and Spain.

Authors' processing steps: Amplification from reference gene primers served as the basis for estimated nucleated cell counts. Repertoires were generated with immunoSEQ multiplex PCR, while TCRdb's copy carries only in-frame clones and drops some. The V and J calls and clone size were taken over from that table, and D and trimming were inferred from the DNA. The repertoire holds approximately 150,000 clones, with roughly 86% as singletons. The ends lost 4 bases at V and 6 bases at J; junction bases unmatched: 10. The germline gives CDR1 MGHRA, CDR2 YSYEKL. The CDR3 sequence is 16 residues long. The chain couples TRBV4-1 to TRBJ2-7; 12 bases are shared with TRBD2. The TCR comes from a woman aged 55-70 years with acute or convalescent COVID-19. Specimen: peripheral blood. DNA of the CDR3: TGCGCCAGCAGCCCTGACCTAGCGGGGGGGTCCGGCGAGCAGTACTTC. Translated, it gives CASSPDLAGGSGEQYF.